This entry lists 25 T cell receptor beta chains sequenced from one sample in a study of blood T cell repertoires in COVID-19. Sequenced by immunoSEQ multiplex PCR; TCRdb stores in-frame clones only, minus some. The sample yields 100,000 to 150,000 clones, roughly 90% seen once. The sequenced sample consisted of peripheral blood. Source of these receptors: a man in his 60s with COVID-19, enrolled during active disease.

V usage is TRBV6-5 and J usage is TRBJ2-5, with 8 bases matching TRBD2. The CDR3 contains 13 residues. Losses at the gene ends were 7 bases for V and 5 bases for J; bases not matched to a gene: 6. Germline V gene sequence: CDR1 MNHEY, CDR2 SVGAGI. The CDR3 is CASTDGGGETQYF. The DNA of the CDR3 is TGTGCCAGCACCGACGGGGGGGGTGAGACCCAGTACTTC.

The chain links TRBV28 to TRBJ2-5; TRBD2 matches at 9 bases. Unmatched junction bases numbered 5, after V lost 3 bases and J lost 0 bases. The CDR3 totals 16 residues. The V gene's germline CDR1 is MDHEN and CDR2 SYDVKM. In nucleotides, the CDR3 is TGTGCCAGCAGTTTGGGACTAGCCTTGTACCAAGAGACCCAGTACTTC. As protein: CASSLGLALYQETQYF.

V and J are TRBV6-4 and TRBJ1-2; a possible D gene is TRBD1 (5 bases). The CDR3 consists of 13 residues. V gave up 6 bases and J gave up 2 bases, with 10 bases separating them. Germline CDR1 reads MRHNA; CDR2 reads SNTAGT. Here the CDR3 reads CASRAGGNYGYTF. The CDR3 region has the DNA TGTGCCAGCAGAGCGGGGGGGAACTATGGCTACACCTTC.

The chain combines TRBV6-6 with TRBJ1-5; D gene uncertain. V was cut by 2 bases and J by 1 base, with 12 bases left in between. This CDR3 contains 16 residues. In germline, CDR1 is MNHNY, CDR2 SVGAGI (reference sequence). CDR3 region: CASSYSSGMSNQPQHF. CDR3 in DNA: TGTGCCAGCAGTTACAGTTCGGGGATGAGCAATCAGCCCCAGCATTTT.

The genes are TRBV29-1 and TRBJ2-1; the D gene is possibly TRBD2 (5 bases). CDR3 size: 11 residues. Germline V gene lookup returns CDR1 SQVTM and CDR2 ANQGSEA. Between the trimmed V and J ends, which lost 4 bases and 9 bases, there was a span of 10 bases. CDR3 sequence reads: CSVGAGFEQFF. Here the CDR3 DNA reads TGCAGCGTTGGTGCGGGTTTTGAGCAGTTCTTC.

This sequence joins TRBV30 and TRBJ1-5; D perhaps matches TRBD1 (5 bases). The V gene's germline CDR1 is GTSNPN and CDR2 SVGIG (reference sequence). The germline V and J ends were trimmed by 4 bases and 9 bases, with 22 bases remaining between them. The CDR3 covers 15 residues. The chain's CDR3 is CAWTGSTGLRGPQHF. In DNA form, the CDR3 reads TGTGCCTGGACGGGCTCCACCGGCCTTAGGGGGCCCCAGCATTTT.

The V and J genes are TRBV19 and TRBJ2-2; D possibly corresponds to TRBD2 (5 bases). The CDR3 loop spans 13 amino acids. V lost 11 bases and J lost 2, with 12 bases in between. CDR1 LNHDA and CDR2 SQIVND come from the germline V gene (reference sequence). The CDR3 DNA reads TGTGCCGCAGTAAGGACTAACACCGGGGAGCTGTTTTTT. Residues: CAAVRTNTGELFF. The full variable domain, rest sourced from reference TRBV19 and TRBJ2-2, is DGGITQSPKYLFRKEGQNVTLSCEQNLNHDAMYWYRQDPGQGLRLIYYSQIVNDFQKGDIAEGYSVSREKKESFPLTVTSAQKNPTAFYLCAAVRTNTGELFFGEGSRLTVL.

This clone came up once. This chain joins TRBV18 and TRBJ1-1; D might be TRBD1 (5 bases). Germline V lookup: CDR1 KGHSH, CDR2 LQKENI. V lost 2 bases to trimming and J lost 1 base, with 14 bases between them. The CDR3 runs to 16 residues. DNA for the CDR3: TGTGCCAGCTCACCATTTGCGGGACGGGGGAACACTGAAGCTTTCTTT. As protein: CASSPFAGRGNTEAFF.

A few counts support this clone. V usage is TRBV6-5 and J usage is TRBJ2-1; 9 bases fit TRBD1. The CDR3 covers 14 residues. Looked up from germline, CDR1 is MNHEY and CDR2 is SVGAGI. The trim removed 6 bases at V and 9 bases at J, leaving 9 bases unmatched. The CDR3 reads CASSTDRGKFEQFF. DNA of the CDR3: TGTGCCAGCAGCACGGACAGGGGAAAGTTTGAGCAGTTCTTC.

The CDR3 loop reads CASSQDRVGQPQHF. CDR3 bases: TGTGCCAGCAGCCAAGACAGGGTTGGTCAGCCCCAGCATTTT. The chain is built from TRBV7-2 and TRBJ1-5, with 7 bases identical to TRBD1. V lost 5 bases, J lost 6 bases, and 7 bases stayed unmatched. This CDR3 is built from 14 residues. CDR1 is SGHTA, CDR2 FQGNSA, per germline.

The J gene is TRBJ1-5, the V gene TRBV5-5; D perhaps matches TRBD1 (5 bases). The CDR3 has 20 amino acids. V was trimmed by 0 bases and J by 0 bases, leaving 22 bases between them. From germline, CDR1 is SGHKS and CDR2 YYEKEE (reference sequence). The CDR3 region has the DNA TGTGCCAGCAGCTTGGCCGGGGCAGGGTGGCGGGAAGATAGCAATCAGCCCCAGCATTTT. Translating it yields CASSLAGAGWREDSNQPQHF.

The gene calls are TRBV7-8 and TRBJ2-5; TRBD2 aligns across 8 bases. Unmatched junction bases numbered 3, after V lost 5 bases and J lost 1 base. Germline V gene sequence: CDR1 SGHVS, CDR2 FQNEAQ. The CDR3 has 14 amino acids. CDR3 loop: CASSRAGAQETQYF. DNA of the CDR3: TGTGCCAGCAGCCGAGCGGGGGCCCAAGAGACCCAGTACTTC. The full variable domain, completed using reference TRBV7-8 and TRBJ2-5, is GAGVSQSPRYKVAKRGQDVALRCDPISGHVSLFWYQQALGQGPEFLTYFQNEAQLDKSGLPSDRFFAERPEGSVSTLKIQRTQQEDSAVYLCASSRAGAQETQYFGPGTRLLVL.

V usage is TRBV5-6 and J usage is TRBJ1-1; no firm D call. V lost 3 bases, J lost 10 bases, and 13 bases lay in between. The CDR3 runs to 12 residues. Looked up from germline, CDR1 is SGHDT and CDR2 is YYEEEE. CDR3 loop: CASSYRTGRAFF. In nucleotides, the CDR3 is TGTGCCAGCAGCTATCGGACTGGGCGAGCTTTCTTT.

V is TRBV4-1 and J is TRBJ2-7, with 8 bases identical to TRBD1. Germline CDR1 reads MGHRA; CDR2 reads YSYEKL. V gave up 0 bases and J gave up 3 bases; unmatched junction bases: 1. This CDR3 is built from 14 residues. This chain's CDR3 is CASSQDGQGYEQYF. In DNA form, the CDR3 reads TGCGCCAGCAGCCAAGACGGACAGGGCTACGAGCAGTACTTC.

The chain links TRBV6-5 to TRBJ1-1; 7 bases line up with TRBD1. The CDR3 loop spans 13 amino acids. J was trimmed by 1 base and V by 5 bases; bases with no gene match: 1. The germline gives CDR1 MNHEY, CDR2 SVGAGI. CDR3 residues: CASSRQGNTEAFF. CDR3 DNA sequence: TGTGCCAGCAGTAGACAGGGGAACACTGAAGCTTTCTTT.

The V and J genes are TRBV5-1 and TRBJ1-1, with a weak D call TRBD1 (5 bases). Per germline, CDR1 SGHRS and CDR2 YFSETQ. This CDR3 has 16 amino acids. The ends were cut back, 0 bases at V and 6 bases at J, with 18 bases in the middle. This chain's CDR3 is CASSLALRQGWAEAFF. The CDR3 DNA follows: TGCGCCAGCAGCTTGGCTTTGAGGCAGGGATGGGCTGAAGCTTTCTTT.

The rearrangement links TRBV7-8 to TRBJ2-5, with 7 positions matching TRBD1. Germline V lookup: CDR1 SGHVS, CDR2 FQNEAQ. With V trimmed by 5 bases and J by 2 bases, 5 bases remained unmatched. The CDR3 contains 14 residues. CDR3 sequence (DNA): TGTGCCAGCAGCCCCCGGGACAGTCAAGAGACCCAGTACTTC. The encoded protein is CASSPRDSQETQYF.

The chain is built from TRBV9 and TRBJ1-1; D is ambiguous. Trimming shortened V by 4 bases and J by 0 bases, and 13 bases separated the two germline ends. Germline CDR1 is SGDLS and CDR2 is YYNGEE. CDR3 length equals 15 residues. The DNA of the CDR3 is TGTGCCAGCAGCCCCCATGGGCAGATGAACACTGAAGCTTTCTTT. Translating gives CASSPHGQMNTEAFF.

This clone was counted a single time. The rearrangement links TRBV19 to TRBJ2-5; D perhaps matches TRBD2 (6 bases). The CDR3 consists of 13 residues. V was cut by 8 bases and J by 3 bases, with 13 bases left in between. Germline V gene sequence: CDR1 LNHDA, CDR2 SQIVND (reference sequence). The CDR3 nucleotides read TGTGCCAGTGGGGGGTCCCTAGAAGAGACCCAGTACTTC. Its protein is CASGGSLEETQYF.

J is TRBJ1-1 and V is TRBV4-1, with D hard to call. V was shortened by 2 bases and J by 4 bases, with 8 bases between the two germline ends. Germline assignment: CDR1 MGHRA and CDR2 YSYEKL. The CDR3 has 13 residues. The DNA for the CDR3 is TGCGCCAGCAGCCAACCGGGTTTCACTGAAGCTTTCTTT. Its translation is CASSQPGFTEAFF.

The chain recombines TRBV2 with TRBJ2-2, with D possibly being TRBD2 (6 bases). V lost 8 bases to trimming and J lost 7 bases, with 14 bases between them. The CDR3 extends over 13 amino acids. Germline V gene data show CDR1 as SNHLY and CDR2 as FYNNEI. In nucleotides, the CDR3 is TGTGCCAGCTTGCTGACTAGGGGCGGGGAGCTGTTTTTT. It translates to CASLLTRGGELFF.

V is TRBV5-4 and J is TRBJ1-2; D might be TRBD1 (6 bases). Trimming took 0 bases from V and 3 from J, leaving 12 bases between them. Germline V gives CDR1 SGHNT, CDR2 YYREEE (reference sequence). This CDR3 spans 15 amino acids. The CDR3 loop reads CASSLEVTGDYGYTF. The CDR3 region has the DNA TGTGCCAGCAGCTTGGAAGTGACAGGTGACTATGGCTACACCTTC.

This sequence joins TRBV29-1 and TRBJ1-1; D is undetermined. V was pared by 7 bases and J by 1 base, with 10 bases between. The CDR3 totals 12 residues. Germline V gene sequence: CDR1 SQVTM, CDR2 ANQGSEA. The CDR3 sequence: CSAWTGNTEAFF. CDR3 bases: TGCAGCGCTTGGACTGGGAACACTGAAGCTTTCTTT.

CDR3 nucleotide sequence: TGCGCCACCGCAAGGGGCAGGGGTCCCCTTAGAAACACCGGGGAGCTGTTTTTT. This sequence encodes CATARGRGPLRNTGELFF. The V gene is TRBV5-1, the J gene TRBJ2-2, with D perhaps matching TRBD1 (6 bases). The CDR3 covers 18 residues. Germline-derived CDR1 and CDR2 are SGHRS and YFSETQ. Trimming removed 9 bases at V and 2 bases at J, with 26 bases between.

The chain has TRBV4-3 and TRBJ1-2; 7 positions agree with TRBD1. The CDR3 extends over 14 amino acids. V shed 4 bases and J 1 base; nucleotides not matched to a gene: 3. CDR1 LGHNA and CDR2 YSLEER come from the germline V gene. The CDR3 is CASSPGQFNYGYTF. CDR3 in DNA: TGCGCCAGCAGCCCGGGACAGTTTAACTATGGCTACACCTTC.